This T cell receptor beta chain was found in a study of cytotoxic CD8 clonotypes in ibrutinib-treated CLL. Study results and limitations: Circulating CD8+ T-cell counts were tracked by baseline clonality, which exceeded that of age-matched healthy donors.

V shed 8 bases, J shed 7 bases, and the junction held 8 bases outside the gene matches. Per the germline V gene, CDR1 is LNHNV and CDR2 is YYDKDF (reference sequence). CDR3 length: 13 amino acids. The repertoire was sequenced with immunoSEQ multiplex PCR; TCRdb's copy has only in-frame clones and lacks some. The sample has some 130,000 clones; approximately 90% are singletons. The authors obtained around 2 micrograms of genomic DNA from cryopreserved PBMCs for TCR beta libraries. As for this clone: Its target is unknown.

This specimen was PBMCs, taken after 12 months of ibrutinib treatment. The receptor's source is a human donor with chronic lymphocytic leukemia. The chain joins TRBV15 to TRBJ2-1; the match to TRBD2 covers 7 bases. CDR3 protein: CATYQRDINEQFF. The CDR3 nucleotides are TGTGCCACCTACCAGCGGGATATAAATGAGCAGTTCTTC.